This T cell receptor beta chain was captured in a study of shared clonotypes between healthy human individuals. With regard to this clone: The antigen remains undetermined. One end of the junction does not line up with germline, which may come from a read error.

The authors distributed each subset's genomic DNA evenly over several immunoSEQ plates. Produced via immunoSEQ multiplex PCR; TCRdb's table is partial and in-frame only. Of about 480,000 clones detected, over 75% appear once; the ten largest clones hold approximately 12%. The study's findings and limits: Only blood underwent sampling, and tissue repertoires likely differ.

In germline, CDR1 is KGHSH, CDR2 LQKENI. CDR3 length: 16 residues. This chain uses TRBV18 with TRBJ2-5, with 9 bases identical to TRBD2. The origin of this receptor is a woman between 35 and 50 years old in good health. Some clones in this sample may be carry-over from other donors' samples. Material: PBMCs. CDR3 loop: CASAPYSGRPQEAQYF. The CDR3 bases are TGTGCCAGCGCACCATACAGCGGGAGGCCCCAAGAGGCCCAGTACTTC.